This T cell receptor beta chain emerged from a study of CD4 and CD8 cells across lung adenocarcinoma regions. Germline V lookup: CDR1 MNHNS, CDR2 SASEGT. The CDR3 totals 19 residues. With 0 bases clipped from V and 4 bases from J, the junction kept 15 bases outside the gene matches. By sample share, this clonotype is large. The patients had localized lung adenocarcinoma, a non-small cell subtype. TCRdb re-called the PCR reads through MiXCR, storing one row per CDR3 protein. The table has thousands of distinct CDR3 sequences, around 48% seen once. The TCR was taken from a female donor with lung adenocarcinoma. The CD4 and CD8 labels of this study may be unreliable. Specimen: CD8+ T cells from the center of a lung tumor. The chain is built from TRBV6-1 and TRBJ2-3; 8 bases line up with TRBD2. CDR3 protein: CASSEALGSGALPPDTQYF. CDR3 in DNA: TGTGCCAGCAGTGAAGCGCTAGGTAGCGGGGCTCTCCCCCCAGATACGCAGTATTTT.